A single T cell receptor beta chain is shown here with its context. Antigen specificity is unknown. Investigators isolated RNA and reverse transcribed it into cDNA to act as the sequencing template. Sequencing used immunoSEQ multiplex PCR; TCRdb keeps in-frame clones, though not all of them. The sample holds roughly 180,000 clones; around 51% are singletons and the top ten take about 9.4%. These data belong to a study of CD8+ T cells in alopecia areata. As for the study in general: Twice daily, treated patients received 5 to 10 mg of oral tofacitinib.

Study-level results: Patients displayed less clarity in TCR sharing than mice, a finding possibly related to HLA. An increase in clonality over normal scalp was evident in lesional scalp, especially alopecia totalis/universalis. With one nonresponder, baseline CD8+ expansion's link to response remains uncertain.

The treatment was: oral pan-JAK inhibitor, 5-10 mg twice daily. The J segment lost 8 bases and the V segment lost 5 bases, leaving 10 bases of the junction unmatched. CDR1 SGHRS and CDR2 YFSETQ come from the germline V gene. The CDR3 covers 14 residues. This receptor was taken from a human donor with alopecia areata. V is TRBV5-1 and J is TRBJ1-2; 9 positions agree with TRBD1. Sample: CD8+ T cells sorted from blood, taken between weeks 51 and 52, from a patient treated with tofacitinib. CDR3 protein: CASSEPGTGIGYTF. CDR3 in DNA: TGCGCCAGCAGTGAACCCGGGACAGGGATCGGCTACACCTTC.